The subject of this entry is one T cell receptor beta chain. Antigen specificity is unknown. These data belong to a study of blood T cells in healthy people across ages. General study results and limits: The study found more naive CD4+ cells and higher diversity in long-lived than aged donors. Older age went with lower TCR beta diversity per million T cells, in a roughly linear way.

The use of a sample-barcoded 5' primer and a J-beta primer mix characterized a second PCR of about 7 to 12 cycles. TCRdb used MiXCR to reprocess the 5' RACE reads, holding one entry per CDR3 protein. Of about 1,800,000 distinct CDR3 sequences listed, roughly 28% are singletons. In terms of origin and age, donors were healthy Caucasian individuals from Russia aged roughly 6 to 95. Whenever a sample was processed, at least 6 million PBMCs were isolated. Sequencing was done on a sample of blood. The TCR sequence derives from a woman under 40 in good health.

CDR3 nucleotide sequence: TGTGCCAGCAGTTTACGATCAACCGGGGAGCTGTTTTTT. It codes for CASSLRSTGELFF. The V gene is TRBV12-3 or TRBV12-4, the J gene TRBJ2-2; no firm D call. Trimming stripped 2 bases from V and 5 bases from J, with 6 bases between. This CDR3 spans 13 amino acids.